This TCR beta chain comes out of a study of CD8+ T cells in alopecia areata. Study-level information: Treatment ran 6 to 18 months, with 6 months of follow-up afterward.

As the sequencing template, cDNA was produced by extracting RNA and reverse transcribing it. The method was immunoSEQ multiplex PCR; TCRdb's version includes in-frame clones alone and lacks a portion of them. The sample consists of approximately 210,000 clones, roughly 70% of them appearing once. In regard to this clone: Its antigen is undetermined.

Treatment in this sample: oral pan-JAK inhibitor, 5-10 mg twice daily. Peripheral blood samples and lesional scalp punch biopsies were obtained from alopecia areata patients. Sorting of CD4+ and CD8+ T cells was performed on PBMCs. General study findings and limits: Persistence of many expanded lesional clones was seen in scalp and blood during tofacitinib.

The clonotype originates from a human donor with alopecia areata. The sample in question was CD4+ T cells sorted from blood, obtained between weeks 49 and 50, from a patient treated with tofacitinib.

The CDR3 is CSVWNGQGMGPEQFF. The CDR3 coding sequence is TGCAGCGTCTGGAACGGACAGGGAATGGGTCCTGAGCAGTTCTTC. V gene TRBV29-1 combines with J gene TRBJ2-1, with TRBD1 identical over 8 bases. Trimming cost V 6 bases and J 9 bases; bases outside gene matches: 16. The CDR3 contains 15 residues. CDR1 is SQVTM, CDR2 ANQGSEA, per germline.